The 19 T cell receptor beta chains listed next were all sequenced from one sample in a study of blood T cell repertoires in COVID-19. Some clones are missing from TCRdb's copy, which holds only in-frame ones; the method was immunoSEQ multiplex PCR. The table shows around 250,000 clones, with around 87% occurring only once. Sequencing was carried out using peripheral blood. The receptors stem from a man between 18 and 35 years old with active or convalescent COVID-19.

The CDR3 here is CASGQMNTEAFF. The CDR3 DNA reads as TGTGCCAGCGGGCAGATGAACACTGAAGCTTTCTTT. The gene calls are TRBV12-3 or TRBV12-4 and TRBJ1-1; D call uncertain. V gave up 8 bases and J gave up 0 bases, with 7 bases separating them. The length of the CDR3 is 12 residues.

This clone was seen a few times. Here the CDR3 DNA reads TGTGCCAGCAGTACACCCGCAACTAATGAAAAACTGTTTTTT. Protein product: CASSTPATNEKLFF. This chain joins TRBV28 and TRBJ1-4; D is unresolved. V was clipped by 5 bases and J by 0 bases, with 7 bases between them. Germline V lookup: CDR1 MDHEN, CDR2 SYDVKM. The CDR3 covers 14 residues.

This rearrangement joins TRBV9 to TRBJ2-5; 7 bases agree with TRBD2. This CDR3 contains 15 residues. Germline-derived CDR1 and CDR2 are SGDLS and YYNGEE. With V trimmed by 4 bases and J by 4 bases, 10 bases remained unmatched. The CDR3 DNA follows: TGTGCCAGCAGCCCGACGGGGGGAGAGGGAGAGACCCAGTACTTC. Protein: CASSPTGGEGETQYF.

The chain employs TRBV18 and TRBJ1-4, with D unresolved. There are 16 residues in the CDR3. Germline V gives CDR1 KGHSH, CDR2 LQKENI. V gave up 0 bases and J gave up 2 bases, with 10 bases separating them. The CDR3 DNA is TGTGCCAGCTCACCACCGGTACAGCAGACTAATGAAAAACTGTTTTTT. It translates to CASSPPVQQTNEKLFF.

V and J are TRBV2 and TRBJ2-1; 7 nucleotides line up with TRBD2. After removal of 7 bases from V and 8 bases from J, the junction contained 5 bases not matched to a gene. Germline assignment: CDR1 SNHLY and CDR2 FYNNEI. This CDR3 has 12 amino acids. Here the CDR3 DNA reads TGTGCCAGCATCCGGACTAGTTATGAGCAGTTCTTC. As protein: CASIRTSYEQFF.

The CDR3 DNA sequence: TGTGCCAGCAGCTTAGAGGGGGATGAGCAGTTCTTC. Protein: CASSLEGDEQFF. V is TRBV7-9 and J is TRBJ2-1; TRBD1 is a possible D gene (6 bases). Trimming removed 1 base from V and 8 bases from J, with 6 bases in between. CDR3 length: 12 amino acids. Looked up from germline, CDR1 is SEHNR and CDR2 is FQNEAQ (reference sequence).

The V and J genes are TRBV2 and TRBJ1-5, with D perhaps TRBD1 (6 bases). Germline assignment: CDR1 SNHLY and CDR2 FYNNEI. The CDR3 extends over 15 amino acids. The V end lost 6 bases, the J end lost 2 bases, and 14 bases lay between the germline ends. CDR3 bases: TGTGCCAGCAGCCCCACAGGGCATCGCAATCAGCCCCAGCATTTT. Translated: CASSPTGHRNQPQHF.

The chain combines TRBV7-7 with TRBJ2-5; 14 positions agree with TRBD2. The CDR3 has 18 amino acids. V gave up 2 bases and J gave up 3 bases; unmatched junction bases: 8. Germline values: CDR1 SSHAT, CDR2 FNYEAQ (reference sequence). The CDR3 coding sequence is TGTGCCAGCAGCTTAAACCTTCCGGGACTAGCGGGGGAAGAGACCCAGTACTTC. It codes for CASSLNLPGLAGEETQYF.

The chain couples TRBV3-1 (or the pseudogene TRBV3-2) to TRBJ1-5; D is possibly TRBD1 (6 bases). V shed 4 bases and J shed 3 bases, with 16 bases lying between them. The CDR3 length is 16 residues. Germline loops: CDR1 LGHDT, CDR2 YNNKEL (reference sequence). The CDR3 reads CASSPRGGADNQPQHF. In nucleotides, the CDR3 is TGTGCCAGCAGCCCCAGAGGGGGGGCGGACAATCAGCCCCAGCATTTT.

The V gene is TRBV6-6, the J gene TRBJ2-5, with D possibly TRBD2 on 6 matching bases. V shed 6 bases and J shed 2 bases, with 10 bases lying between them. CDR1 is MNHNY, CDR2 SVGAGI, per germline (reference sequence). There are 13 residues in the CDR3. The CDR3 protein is CASREGGQETQYF. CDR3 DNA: TGTGCCAGCAGGGAGGGAGGACAAGAGACCCAGTACTTC.

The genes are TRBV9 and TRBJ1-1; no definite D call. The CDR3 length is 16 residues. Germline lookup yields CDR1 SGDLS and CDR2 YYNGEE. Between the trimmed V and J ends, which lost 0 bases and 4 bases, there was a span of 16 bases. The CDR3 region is CASSVGLVGSSTEAFF. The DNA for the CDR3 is TGTGCCAGCAGCGTAGGACTAGTAGGGAGTTCCACTGAAGCTTTCTTT.

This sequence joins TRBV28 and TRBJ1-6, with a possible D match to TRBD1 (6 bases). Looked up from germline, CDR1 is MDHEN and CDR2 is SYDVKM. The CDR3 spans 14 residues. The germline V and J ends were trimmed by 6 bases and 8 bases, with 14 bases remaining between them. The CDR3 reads CASSSTGYDSPLHF. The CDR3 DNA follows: TGTGCCAGCAGCTCAACAGGGTACGATTCACCCCTCCACTTT. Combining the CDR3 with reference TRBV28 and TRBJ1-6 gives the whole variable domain DVKVTQSSRYLVKRTGEKVFLECVQDMDHENMFWYRQDPGLGLRLIYFSYDVKMKEKGDIPEGYSVSREKKERFSLILESASTNQTSMYLCASSSTGYDSPLHFGNGTRLTVT.

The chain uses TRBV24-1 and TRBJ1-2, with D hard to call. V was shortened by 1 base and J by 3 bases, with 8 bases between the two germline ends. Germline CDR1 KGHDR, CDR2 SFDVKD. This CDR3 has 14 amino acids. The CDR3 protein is CATSDFGTYYGYTF. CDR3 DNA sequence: TGTGCCACCAGTGATTTTGGCACCTACTATGGCTACACCTTC.

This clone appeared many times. The CDR3 loop is CASSLGREQYF. CDR3 sequence (DNA): TGTGCCAGCAGTTTGGGCCGGGAGCAGTACTTC. This chain uses TRBV6-2 or TRBV6-3 with TRBJ2-7, with unresolved D. The CDR3 sequence is 11 residues long. Between the trimmed V and J ends, which lost 4 bases and 7 bases, there was a span of 8 bases. The germline gives CDR1 MNHEY, CDR2 SVGEGT.

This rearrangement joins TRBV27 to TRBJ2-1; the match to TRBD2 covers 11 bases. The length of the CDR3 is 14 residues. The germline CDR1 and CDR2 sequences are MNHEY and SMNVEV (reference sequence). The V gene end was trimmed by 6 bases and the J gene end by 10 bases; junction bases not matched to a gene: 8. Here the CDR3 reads CASRILAGEVEQFF. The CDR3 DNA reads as TGTGCCAGCAGGATACTAGCGGGAGAGGTCGAGCAGTTCTTC.

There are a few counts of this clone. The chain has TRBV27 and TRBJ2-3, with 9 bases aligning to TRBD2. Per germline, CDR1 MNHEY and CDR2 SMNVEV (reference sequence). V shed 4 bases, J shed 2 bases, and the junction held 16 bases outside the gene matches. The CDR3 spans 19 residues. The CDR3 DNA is TGTGCCAGCAGTTCGAGATCGGAGCGGGGGGCCACTCCCACAGATACGCAGTATTTT. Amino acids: CASSSRSERGATPTDTQYF.

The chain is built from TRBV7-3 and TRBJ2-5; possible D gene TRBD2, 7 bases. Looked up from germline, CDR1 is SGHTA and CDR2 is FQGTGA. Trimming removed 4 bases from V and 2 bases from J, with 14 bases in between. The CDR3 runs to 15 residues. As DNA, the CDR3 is TGTGCCAGCAGCTACCAAGGGGGACTACAAGAGACCCAGTACTTC. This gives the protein CASSYQGGLQETQYF.

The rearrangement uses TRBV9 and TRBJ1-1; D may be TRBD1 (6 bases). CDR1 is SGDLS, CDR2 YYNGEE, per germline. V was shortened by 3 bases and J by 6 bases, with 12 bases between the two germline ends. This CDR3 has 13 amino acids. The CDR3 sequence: CASSAPQGSEAFF. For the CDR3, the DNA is TGTGCCAGCAGCGCCCCACAGGGCTCTGAAGCTTTCTTT.

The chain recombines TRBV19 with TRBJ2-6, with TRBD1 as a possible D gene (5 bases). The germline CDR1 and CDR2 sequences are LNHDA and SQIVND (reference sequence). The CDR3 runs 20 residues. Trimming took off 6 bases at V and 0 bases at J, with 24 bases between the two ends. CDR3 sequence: CASRGESWQVISSGANVLTF. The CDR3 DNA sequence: TGTGCCAGTAGAGGGGAATCGTGGCAGGTTATATCCTCTGGGGCCAACGTCCTGACTTTC. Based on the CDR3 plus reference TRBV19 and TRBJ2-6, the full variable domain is DGGITQSPKYLFRKEGQNVTLSCEQNLNHDAMYWYRQDPGQGLRLIYYSQIVNDFQKGDIAEGYSVSREKKESFPLTVTSAQKNPTAFYLCASRGESWQVISSGANVLTFGAGSRLTVL.